Sequencing of this TCR beta chain was carried out in a study of neurological immune-mediated disorders. This clonotype was counted at least ten times. Its specificity is unknown. Synthesis of cDNA was performed by 5'RACE using 10-nucleotide random UMIs. TCRdb re-analysed the 5' RACE reads in MiXCR, keeping a single row per CDR3 protein. The table has about 76,000 distinct CDR3 sequences, roughly 18% seen once. Trimming pared 4 bases from V and 3 bases from J, leaving 13 bases between. This CDR3 is 14 amino acids long. The germline V gene encodes CDR1 LGHDT and CDR2 YNNKEL (reference sequence). The unsorted libraries were prepared from 2 million PBMCs (stored at -80 C). Whole-study findings and limits: Whereas HTLV-1-associated myelopathy showed the most TCR clonal expansion, multiple sclerosis showed the least, with levels below those of healthy controls.

The sample consisted of PBMCs. The chain uses TRBV3-1 and TRBJ2-7; no definite D call. The receptor was isolated from a middle-aged woman in good health. CDR3 sequence reads: CASSPPGGGYEQYF. Written as DNA, the CDR3 is TGTGCCAGCAGCCCTCCGGGTGGCGGCTACGAGCAGTACTTC.